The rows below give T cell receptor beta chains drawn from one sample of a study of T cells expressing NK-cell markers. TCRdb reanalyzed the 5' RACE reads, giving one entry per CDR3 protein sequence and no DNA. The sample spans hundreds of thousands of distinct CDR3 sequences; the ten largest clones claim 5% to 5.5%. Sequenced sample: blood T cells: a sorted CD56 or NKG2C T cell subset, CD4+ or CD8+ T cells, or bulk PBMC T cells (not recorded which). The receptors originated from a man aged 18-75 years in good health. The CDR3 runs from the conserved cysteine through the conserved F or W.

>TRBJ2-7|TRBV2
CASSGGVAYEQYF
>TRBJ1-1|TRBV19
CASTYRVRPNTEAFF
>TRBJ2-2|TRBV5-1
CASSPTRNRNGELFF
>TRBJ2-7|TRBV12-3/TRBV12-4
CASSLADRAEQYF
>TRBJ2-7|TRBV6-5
CASSYKGADSYEQYF
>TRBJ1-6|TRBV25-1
CASRSRLNSPLHF
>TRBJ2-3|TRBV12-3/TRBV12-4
CASSFRTALSTDTQYF
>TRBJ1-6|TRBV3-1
CASGSRVQGSSPLHF
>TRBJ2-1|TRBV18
CASSPRADPYNEQFF
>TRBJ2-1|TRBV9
CASSSPGTSGGALFF
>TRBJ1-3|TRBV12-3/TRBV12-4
CASSFTTRGNTIYF
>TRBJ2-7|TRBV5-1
CASSPGLAGVSYEQYF
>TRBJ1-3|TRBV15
CATSIGGSGNTIYF
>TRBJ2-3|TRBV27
CASSSPFARQGIFEKDTQYF
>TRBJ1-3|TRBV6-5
CASSYGLRTGAGNTIYF
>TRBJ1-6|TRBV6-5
CASSYQGRNSPLHF